The sequence of this TCR beta chain was determined in a study of blood T cell repertoires in COVID-19 (dated by TCRdb to 2020 to 2021). With regard to the full study: Collaborator samples came from the United States, Italy and Spain and covered acute and convalescent phases of COVID-19. The sample metadata nearly always contained a de-identified subject ID, COVID-19 status, age in years and sex. Samples were obtained from the ongoing ImmuneRACE study (first 160 participants) and from roughly 1,300 subjects provided by 6 global collaborators. Where HLA class I and class II types were available, the types were taken from metadata supplied by the sample provider, not from assay-based typing. Deeply sampled blood TCRbeta repertoires from subjects exposed to, actively infected with, or recovered from COVID-19 were included in the dataset. The material from the prospective study consisted of cDNA or gDNA derived from T cells, B-cell-depleted T cells, or PBMCs. The repertoires were released in a freely available public database intended as a resource for research on the immune response to SARS-CoV-2.

TCRbeta CDR3 regions were amplified from genomic DNA by means of the immunoSEQ Assay, a bias-controlled multiplex PCR. In the paper's pipeline: The number of nucleated cells in each sample was estimated by amplification of reference gene primers within the assay. To quantify the absolute abundance of each unique TCRbeta CDR3 rearrangement, sequence reads were collapsed and filtered. For each sample, productive Simpson clonality was calculated as the square root of Simpson's diversity index across productive rearrangements. TCRdb stores this immuneACCESS table with in-frame sequences only. Part of the clones is absent; in the studies checked, under half of the shortfall reflects unresolved V genes, and no reason is known for the rest. The V and J calls and the clone size are those of that table, but D and trimming were determined from the DNA. This sample lists 150,000 to 200,000 clones; approximately 83% were detected once. In total, the top ten clones hold about an eighth of the sample.

The V end gives up 1 base and the J end 4 bases, leaving 9 bases in the junction not matched to a gene. Taken from the germline V gene (reference sequence), the CDR1 and CDR2 loops are LGHDT and YNNKEL. Including cysteine and phenylalanine, the CDR3 has 16 amino acids. Of the read, only the CDR3 DNA is kept; its 48 bases are in frame from base 1. About this clone itself: No cognate antigen has been identified for it. There are no base qualities to consult, and no much larger clone falls within one base.

Paper-wide results and their limitations: The quantity of clinical and demographic metadata differed by source and by participant and was supplied without curation.

Another Seattle source contributed samples from volunteer blood donors who had recovered from COVID-19. Whole blood was collected in K2EDTA tubes by collaborating institutions according to the institutions' own protocols. For TCRbeta analysis, collaborator samples were shipped as frozen whole blood, as isolated PBMCs, or as DNA extracted from either sample type. Sequenced: peripheral blood. The sequence links TRBV3-1 (or the pseudogene TRBV3-2) to TRBJ1-2; TRBD1 fits 7 bases in the junction. The TCR originated in a man between 65 and 85 years old who had recovered from COVID-19. The CDR3 is CASSQGRVTGPYGYTF. Read as DNA, the sequence is TGTGCCAGCAGCCAAGGGCGGGTGACAGGGCCCTATGGCTACACCTTC.